These 22 T cell receptor beta chains came from one sample sequenced in a study of shared clonotypes between healthy human individuals (dated by TCRdb to the early 2020s). Receptor libraries were prepared by the immunoSEQ multiplex PCR assay. TCRdb holds this immuneACCESS table with in-frame rearrangements only. Some clones are missing; in checked studies, unresolved V genes explain under half, and the rest has no known cause. This sample lists about 1.1 million clones; 70% to 80% were detected once. 0.5% to 0.6% of the sample belongs to the ten largest clones. Sequences were obtained from memory CD4+ T cells from PBMCs. The sample's cell subset or site label, in plain terms: CD45RA-negative fraction. Receptors originate from a young man in good health. Some clones in this sample may be carry-over from other donors' samples.

CDR3: CASSLRWNSGNTEAFF. The CDR3 DNA follows: TGTGCCAGCAGCTTACGTTGGAACAGCGGGAACACTGAAGCTTTCTTT. The chain uses TRBV7-9 and TRBJ1-1; D gene uncertain. Germline V gene sequence: CDR1 SEHNR, CDR2 FQNEAQ (reference sequence). Deletions cut 2 bases from V and 1 base from J, with 14 bases between. The CDR3 loop spans 16 amino acids.

This clone has more than one count but fewer than ten. V is TRBV19 and J is TRBJ2-1, with 8 bases matching TRBD1. The germline CDR1 and CDR2 sequences are LNHDA and SQIVND (reference sequence). V dropped 3 bases and J dropped 3; count of bases not matched to a gene: 1. The CDR3 is made up of 14 amino acids. The CDR3 reads CASSIGTGYNEQFF. In nucleotides, the CDR3 is TGTGCCAGTAGTATCGGGACAGGCTACAATGAGCAGTTCTTC.

The chain recombines TRBV28 with TRBJ1-1, with 9 bases fitting TRBD1. J gave up 5 bases and V 4 bases, and 11 bases lay outside the gene matches. The germline gives CDR1 MDHEN, CDR2 SYDVKM. CDR3 size: 16 residues. CDR3 nucleotide sequence: TGTGCCAGCAGTTCCGTACAGGGGGCGCCTCGGACTGAAGCTTTCTTT. This codes for CASSSVQGAPRTEAFF. Together with reference TRBV28 and TRBJ1-1, the CDR3 gives the full variable domain: DVKVTQSSRYLVKRTGEKVFLECVQDMDHENMFWYRQDPGLGLRLIYFSYDVKMKEKGDIPEGYSVSREKKERFSLILESASTNQTSMYLCASSSVQGAPRTEAFFGQGTRLTVV.

This clone was seen only a few times. The chain employs TRBV5-3 and TRBJ1-2; D is uncertain. TRBV5-3 is given ORF status, its function remaining uncertain. Trimming took 4 bases from V and 6 from J, leaving 4 bases between them. CDR3 size: 10 residues. CDR3: CARSTDGYTF. The CDR3 bases are TGTGCCAGAAGCACGGATGGCTACACCTTC.

The rearrangement uses TRBV7-2 and TRBJ2-1, with a tentative D call TRBD1 (5 bases). The CDR3 is made up of 13 amino acids. The V end lost 5 bases, the J end lost 10 bases, and 15 bases lay between the germline ends. Germline CDR1 SGHTA, CDR2 FQGNSA. CDR3 coding DNA: TGTGCCAGCAGCCCCCCTCGGCAGGGAGAGCAGTTCTTC. As protein: CASSPPRQGEQFF.

Only one count was recorded for this clone. The chain is built from TRBV29-1 and TRBJ1-4; D remains ambiguous. Germline values: CDR1 SQVTM, CDR2 ANQGSEA. The ends were cut back, 7 bases at V and 4 bases at J, with 16 bases in the middle. The CDR3 is 14 residues long. DNA for the CDR3: TGCAGCGCCCAGTCTGGGTACAATAATGAAAAACTGTTTTTT. It is translated as CSAQSGYNNEKLFF. Variable domain in full (rest from reference TRBV29-1 and TRBJ1-4): SAVISQKPSRDICQRGTSLTIQCQVDSQVTMMFWYRQQPGQSLTLIATANQGSEATYESGFVIDKFPISRPNLTFSTLTVSNMSPEDSSIYLCSAQSGYNNEKLFFGSGTQLSVL.

A remark on this clone: This probably arose from a read error, given a far larger clone one base away. In the same sample, other DNA sequences code for this CDR3. This sequence joins TRBV7-9 and TRBJ2-2; TRBD2 might be the D (6 bases). Germline CDR1 reads SEHNR; CDR2 reads FQNEAQ (reference sequence). This CDR3 region has 16 residues. The CDR3 bases are TGTGCCAGCAGACCCTTCACGGGACTTAACACCGGGGAGCTATTTTTT. Translating it yields CASRPFTGLNTGELFF.

This clone was counted a few times. V usage is TRBV5-1 and J usage is TRBJ2-2, with D tentatively TRBD1 (6 bases). CDR1 is SGHRS and CDR2 is YFSETQ in the germline V gene. The CDR3 runs 15 residues. The V and J ends lost 0 bases and 8 bases respectively, with 14 bases between them. The CDR3 DNA reads as TGCGCCAGCAGCTTGGGGGGGACAACCCATGGGGAGCTGTTTTTT. It encodes CASSLGGTTHGELFF. The entire variable domain, with the rest obtained from reference TRBV5-1 and TRBJ2-2, is as follows: KAGVTQTPRYLIKTRGQQVTLSCSPISGHRSVSWYQQTPGQGLQFLFEYFSETQRNKGNFPGRFSGRQFSNSRSEMNVSTLELGDSALYLCASSLGGTTHGELFFGEGSRLTVL.

The chain employs TRBV18 and TRBJ1-3, with unresolved D. CDR1 and CDR2 from the germline V gene are KGHSH and LQKENI. V lost 1 base and J 5 bases, leaving 9 bases between the germline ends. This CDR3 spans 14 amino acids. CDR3 coding DNA: TGTGCCAGCTCACCACTAGAGAACCGAAACACCATATATTTT. Encoded protein: CASSPLENRNTIYF.

The genes are TRBV19 and TRBJ2-7, with D maybe TRBD2 (6 bases). CDR1 LNHDA and CDR2 SQIVND come from the germline V gene (reference sequence). The CDR3 runs to 14 residues. V was trimmed by 6 bases and J by 2 bases, leaving 14 bases between them. The CDR3 here is CASSWRAGPYEQYF. CDR3 DNA: TGTGCCAGTAGCTGGAGGGCGGGTCCCTACGAGCAGTACTTC.

This clone came up once. The chain couples TRBV19 to TRBJ1-1; D is undetermined. Per the germline V gene, CDR1 is LNHDA and CDR2 is SQIVND (reference sequence). This CDR3 region has 12 residues. V lost 10 bases to trimming and J lost 0 bases, with 9 bases between them. DNA for the CDR3: TGTGCCACCCAGGAAATGAACACTGAAGCTTTCTTT. Translation gives CATQEMNTEAFF.

V and J are TRBV15 and TRBJ2-5; no firm D call. Judging by the DNA end, TRBJ2-7 fits better; the J call may be wrong. Germline assignment: CDR1 LNHNV and CDR2 YYDKDF (reference sequence). The CDR3 consists of 13 residues. Here the CDR3 reads CATSGPAGHEQYF. In DNA form, the CDR3 reads TGTGCCACCAGCGGACCGGCCGGTCACGAGCAGTACTTC.

V and J are TRBV7-3 and TRBJ2-5, with no clear D. V dropped 2 bases and J dropped 2 bases, with 6 bases sitting between them. This CDR3 comprises 13 residues. CDR1 SGHTA and CDR2 FQGTGA come from the germline V gene. The CDR3 spells CASSLVGQETQYF. The DNA of the CDR3 is TGTGCCAGCAGCTTAGTCGGGCAAGAGACCCAGTACTTC. The full variable domain, rest sourced from reference TRBV7-3 and TRBJ2-5, is GAGVSQTPSNKVTEKGKYVELRCDPISGHTALYWYRQSLGQGPEFLIYFQGTGAADDSGLPNDRFFAVRPEGSVSTLKIQRTERGDSAVYLCASSLVGQETQYFGPGTRLLVL.

The chain has TRBV27 and TRBJ2-3; D is perhaps TRBD1 (8 bases). Germline V gene sequence: CDR1 MNHEY, CDR2 SMNVEV (reference sequence). V was shortened by 5 bases and J by 0 bases, with 15 bases between the two germline ends. This CDR3 is built from 16 residues. CDR3 region: CASSTYRGGSTDTQYF. The CDR3, as DNA: TGTGCCAGCAGTACTTACAGGGGGGGTAGCACAGATACGCAGTATTTT.

This clone was seen at least ten times. The chain uses TRBV20-1 and TRBJ1-3; D may be TRBD1 (6 bases). The CDR3 totals 11 residues. Germline CDR1 DFQATT, CDR2 SNEGSKA (reference sequence). Deletions cut 5 bases from V and 6 bases from J, with 8 bases between. CDR3 amino acids: CSAWGANTIYF. CDR3 DNA: TGCAGTGCTTGGGGGGCAAACACCATATATTTT.

In this sample, this clone turned up once. The chain carries TRBV2 and TRBJ2-7; no definite D call. The CDR3 loop spans 13 amino acids. V dropped 9 bases and J dropped 3 bases, with 15 bases sitting between them. Germline loops: CDR1 SNHLY, CDR2 FYNNEI. In DNA form, the CDR3 reads TGTGCCAGAGGAGACCCCTCCCACTACGAGCAGTACTTC. Translated, it gives CARGDPSHYEQYF.

This clone was recorded a few times. The same CDR3 arises from other DNA sequences in this sample as well. The gene calls are TRBV27 and TRBJ2-5, with a tentative D call TRBD2 (6 bases). The germline CDR1 and CDR2 sequences are MNHEY and SMNVEV (reference sequence). The CDR3 is made up of 14 amino acids. The V and J ends lost 2 bases and 4 bases respectively, with 11 bases between them. Here the CDR3 reads CASSLAGSRETQYF. For the CDR3, the DNA is TGTGCCAGCAGTTTAGCGGGAAGTCGAGAGACCCAGTACTTC.

Only a few counts were recorded for this clone. V gene TRBV5-1 combines with J gene TRBJ2-7, with 7 bases aligning to TRBD1. Germline V gives CDR1 SGHRS, CDR2 YFSETQ. Trimming took 0 bases from V and 6 from J; bases not matched to a gene: 12. The CDR3 loop spans 16 amino acids. The CDR3, as DNA: TGCGCCAGCAGCTTGGAATCCGGACAGGCCCATCTCGAGCAGTACTTC. Its protein product is CASSLESGQAHLEQYF.

This clone was counted once. The chain joins TRBV29-1 to TRBJ1-1; the D is unclear. Germline V gene data show CDR1 as SQVTM and CDR2 as ANQGSEA. Deletions cut 4 bases from V and 4 bases from J, with 13 bases between. The CDR3 is 13 residues long. CDR3 in DNA: TGCAGCGTTGGAAGGGTCGCGACCACTGAAGCTTTCTTT. Its translation is CSVGRVATTEAFF.

The gene calls are TRBV7-9 and TRBJ2-6; no definite D call. The CDR3 has 14 amino acids. The ends were cut back, 7 bases at V and 0 bases at J, with 7 bases in the middle. Germline V lookup: CDR1 SEHNR, CDR2 FQNEAQ (reference sequence). The DNA for the CDR3 is TGTGCCAGCAAAGTGTTCTCTGGGGCCAACGTCCTGACTTTC. It codes for CASKVFSGANVLTF.

This clone showed up just a few times. The chain links TRBV7-3 to TRBJ2-5; D is undetermined. Deletions cut 2 bases from V and 5 bases from J, with 9 bases between. From germline, CDR1 is SGHTA and CDR2 FQGTGA. The CDR3 is made up of 13 amino acids. CDR3 in amino acids: CASSLAPRETQYF. In DNA, the CDR3 is TGTGCCAGCAGCTTAGCCCCGCGGGAGACCCAGTACTTC. The variable domain in full, completed from reference TRBV7-3 and TRBJ2-5, reads GAGVSQTPSNKVTEKGKYVELRCDPISGHTALYWYRQSLGQGPEFLIYFQGTGAADDSGLPNDRFFAVRPEGSVSTLKIQRTERGDSAVYLCASSLAPRETQYFGPGTRLLVL.

The CDR3: CSASVNYEQYF. CDR3 coding DNA: TGCAGTGCTAGTGTAAACTACGAGCAGTACTTC. The chain joins TRBV20-1 to TRBJ2-7; unclear D gene. Germline CDR1 and CDR2: DFQATT and SNEGSKA (reference sequence). V lost 3 bases to trimming and J lost 3 bases, with 6 bases between them. The CDR3 spans 11 residues.